The clone carrying this T cell receptor beta chain was observed many times. What it recognizes is unknown. The read gets to within 3 residues of the CDR3 end, and the germline J gene fills in the rest. The data belong to a study of T cell clonality in common variable immunodeficiency. Study findings and constraints: Reportedly, TCR beta sequences from common variable immunodeficiency showed fewer deletions and N-nucleotide insertions. Fewer TCRbeta clones were shared among CVID subjects than controls.

The CDR3 totals 16 residues. The germline gives CDR1 LNHDA, CDR2 SQIVND (reference sequence). The V gene end was trimmed by 3 bases and the J gene end by 5 bases; junction bases not matched to a gene: 9. Most patients and controls had Caucasian heritage. Heparinized whole blood, roughly 4.5 to 8 ml, came from each donor. Only in-frame clones appear in the TCRdb table, and some are missing; sequencing was by immunoSEQ multiplex PCR. Reported are tens of thousands of clones, none seen only once; the ten largest carry about 0.73%. The chain combines TRBV19 with TRBJ2-2; the match to TRBD1 covers 7 bases. The TCR sequence derives from a person between 18 and 70 years old in good health. Sequencing was done on a sample of peripheral blood mononuclear cells. The sequenced CDR3 bases are TGTGCCAGTAGTATTCGACAGGGCGAAGGGACCGGGGAG. Its protein product is CASSIRQGEGTGE. The full CDR3 sequence reads CASSIRQGEGTGELFF.